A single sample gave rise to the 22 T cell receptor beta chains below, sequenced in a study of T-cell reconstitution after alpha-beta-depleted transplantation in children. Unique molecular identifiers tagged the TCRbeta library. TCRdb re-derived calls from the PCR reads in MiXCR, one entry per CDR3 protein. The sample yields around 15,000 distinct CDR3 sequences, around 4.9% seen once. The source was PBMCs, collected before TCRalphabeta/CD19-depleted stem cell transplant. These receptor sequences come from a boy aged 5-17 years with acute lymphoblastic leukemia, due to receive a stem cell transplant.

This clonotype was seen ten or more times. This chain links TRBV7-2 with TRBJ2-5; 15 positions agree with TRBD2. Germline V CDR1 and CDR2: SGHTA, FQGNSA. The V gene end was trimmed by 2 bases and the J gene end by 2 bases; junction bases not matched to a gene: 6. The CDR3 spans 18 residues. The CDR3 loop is CASSLFPGLAGGQETQYF. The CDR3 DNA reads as TGTGCCAGCAGCTTATTCCCCGGACTAGCGGGGGGGCAAGAGACCCAGTACTTC.

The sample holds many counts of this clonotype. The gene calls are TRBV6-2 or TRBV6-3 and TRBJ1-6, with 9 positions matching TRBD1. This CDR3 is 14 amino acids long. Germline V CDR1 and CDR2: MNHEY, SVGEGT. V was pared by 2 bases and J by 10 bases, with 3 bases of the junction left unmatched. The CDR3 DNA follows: TGTGCCAGCAGTTACGTGACAGGGGGATCACCCCTCCACTTT. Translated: CASSYVTGGSPLHF.

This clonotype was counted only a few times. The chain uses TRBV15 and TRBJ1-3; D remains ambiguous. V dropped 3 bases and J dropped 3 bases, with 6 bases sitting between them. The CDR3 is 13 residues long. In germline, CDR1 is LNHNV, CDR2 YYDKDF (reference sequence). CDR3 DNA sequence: TGTGCCACCAGCAGCATTATTGGAAACACCATATATTTT. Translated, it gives CATSSIIGNTIYF.

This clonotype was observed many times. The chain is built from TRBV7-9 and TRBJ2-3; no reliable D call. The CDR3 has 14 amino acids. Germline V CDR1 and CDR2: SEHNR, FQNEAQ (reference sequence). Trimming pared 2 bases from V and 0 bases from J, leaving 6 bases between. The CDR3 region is CASSLWSSTDTQYF. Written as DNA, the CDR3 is TGTGCCAGCAGCTTATGGAGCAGCACAGATACGCAGTATTTT.

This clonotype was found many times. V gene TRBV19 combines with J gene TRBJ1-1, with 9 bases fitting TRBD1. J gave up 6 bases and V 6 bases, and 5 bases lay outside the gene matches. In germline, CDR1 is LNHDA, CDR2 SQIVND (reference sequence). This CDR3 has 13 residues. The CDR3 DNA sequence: TGTGCCAGTAGGGACAGGGGTGACCCTGAAGCTTTCTTT. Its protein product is CASRDRGDPEAFF.

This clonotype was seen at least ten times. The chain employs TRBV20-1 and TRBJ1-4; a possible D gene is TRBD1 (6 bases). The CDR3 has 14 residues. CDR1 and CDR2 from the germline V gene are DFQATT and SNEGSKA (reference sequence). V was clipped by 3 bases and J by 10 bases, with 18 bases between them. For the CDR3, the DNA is TGCAGTGCTAGCCGAGAGGGGGGACTGCGAAAACTGTTTTTT. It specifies CSASREGGLRKLFF.

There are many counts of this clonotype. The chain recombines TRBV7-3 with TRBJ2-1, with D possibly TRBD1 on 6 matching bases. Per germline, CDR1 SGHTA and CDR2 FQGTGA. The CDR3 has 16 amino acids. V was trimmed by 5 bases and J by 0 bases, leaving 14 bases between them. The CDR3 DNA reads TGTGCCAGCAGCCCAGGACAGTTGAGCTCCTACAATGAGCAGTTCTTC. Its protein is CASSPGQLSSYNEQFF.

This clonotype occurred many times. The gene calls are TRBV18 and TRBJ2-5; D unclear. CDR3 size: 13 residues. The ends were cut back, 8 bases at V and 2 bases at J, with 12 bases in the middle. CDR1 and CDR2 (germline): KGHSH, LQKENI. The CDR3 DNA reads TGTGCCAGCCGAACGTCCAGACAAGAGACCCAGTACTTC. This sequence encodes CASRTSRQETQYF.

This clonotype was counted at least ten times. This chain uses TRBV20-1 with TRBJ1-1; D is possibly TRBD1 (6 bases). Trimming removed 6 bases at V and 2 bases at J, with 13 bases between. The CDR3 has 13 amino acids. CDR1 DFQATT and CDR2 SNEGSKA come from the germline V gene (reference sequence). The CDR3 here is CSALPGGNTEAFF. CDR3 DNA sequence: TGCAGTGCCTTACCGGGGGGCAACACTGAAGCTTTCTTT.

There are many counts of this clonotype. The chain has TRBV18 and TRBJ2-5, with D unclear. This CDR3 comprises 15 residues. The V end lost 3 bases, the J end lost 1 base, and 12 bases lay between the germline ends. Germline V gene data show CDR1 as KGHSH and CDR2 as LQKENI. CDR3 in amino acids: CASSPTDTTQETQYF. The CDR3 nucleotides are TGTGCCAGCTCACCCACCGACACGACCCAAGAGACCCAGTACTTC.

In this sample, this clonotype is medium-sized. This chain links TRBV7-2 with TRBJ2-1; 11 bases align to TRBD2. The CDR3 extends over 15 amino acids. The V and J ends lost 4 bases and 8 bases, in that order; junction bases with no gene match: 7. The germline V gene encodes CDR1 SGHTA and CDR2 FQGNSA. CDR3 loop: CASSSIAGGTYEQFF. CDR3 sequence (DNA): TGTGCCAGCAGCTCAATAGCGGGGGGGACCTATGAGCAGTTCTTC.

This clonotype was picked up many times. The CDR3 nucleotides read TGCAGTGCTAAGTTGGGACTAGAAGCTTTCTTT. Translating gives CSAKLGLEAFF. This chain links TRBV20-1 with TRBJ1-1, with D tentatively TRBD1 (5 bases). Trimming removed 4 bases from V and 8 bases from J, with 11 bases in between. Germline loops: CDR1 DFQATT, CDR2 SNEGSKA (reference sequence). The CDR3 totals 11 residues.

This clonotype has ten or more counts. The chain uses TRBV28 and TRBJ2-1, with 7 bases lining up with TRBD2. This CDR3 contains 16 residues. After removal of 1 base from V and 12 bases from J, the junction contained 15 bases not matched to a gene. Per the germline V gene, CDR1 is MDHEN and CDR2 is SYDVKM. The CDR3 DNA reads TGTGCCAGCAGTTTATTTCGCGGGGAGGGAGGTTACGGGCAGTTCTTC. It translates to CASSLFRGEGGYGQFF.

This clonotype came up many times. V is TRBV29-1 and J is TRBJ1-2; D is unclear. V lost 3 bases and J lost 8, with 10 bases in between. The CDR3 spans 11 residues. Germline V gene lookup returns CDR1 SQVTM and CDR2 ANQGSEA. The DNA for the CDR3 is TGCAGCGTTGACCCAGAACGGGGCTACACCTTC. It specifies CSVDPERGYTF.

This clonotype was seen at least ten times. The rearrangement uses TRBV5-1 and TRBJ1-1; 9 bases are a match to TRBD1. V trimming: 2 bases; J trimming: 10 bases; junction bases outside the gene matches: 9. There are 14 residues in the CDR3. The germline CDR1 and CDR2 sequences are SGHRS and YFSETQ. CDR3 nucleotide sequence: TGCGCCAGCAGCTTTTCTAGCACAGGGGGCGCAGCTTTCTTT. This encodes CASSFSSTGGAAFF.

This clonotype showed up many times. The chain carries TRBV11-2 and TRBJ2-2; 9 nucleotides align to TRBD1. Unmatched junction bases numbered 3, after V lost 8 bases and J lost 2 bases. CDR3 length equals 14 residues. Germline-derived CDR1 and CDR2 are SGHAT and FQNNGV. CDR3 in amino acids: CASGGQGNTGELFF. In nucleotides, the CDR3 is TGTGCCAGCGGGGGACAGGGTAACACCGGGGAGCTGTTTTTT.

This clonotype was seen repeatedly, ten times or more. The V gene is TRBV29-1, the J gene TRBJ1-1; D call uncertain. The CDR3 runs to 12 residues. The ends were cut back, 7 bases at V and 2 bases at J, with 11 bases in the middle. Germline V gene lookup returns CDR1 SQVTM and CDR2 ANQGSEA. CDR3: CSGVPDNTEAFF. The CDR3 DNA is TGCAGCGGCGTCCCAGATAACACTGAAGCTTTCTTT.

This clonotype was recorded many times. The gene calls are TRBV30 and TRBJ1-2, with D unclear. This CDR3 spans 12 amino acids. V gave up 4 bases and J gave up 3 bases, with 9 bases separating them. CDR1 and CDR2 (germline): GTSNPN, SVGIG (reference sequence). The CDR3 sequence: CAWMSTYYGYTF. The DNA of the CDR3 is TGTGCCTGGATGAGCACTTACTATGGCTACACCTTC. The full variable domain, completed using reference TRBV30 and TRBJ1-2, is SQTIHQWPATLVQPVGSPLSLECTVEGTSNPNLYWYRQAAGRGLQLLFYSVGIGQISSEVPQNLSASRPQDRQFILSSKKLLLSDSGFYLCAWMSTYYGYTFGSGTRLTVV.

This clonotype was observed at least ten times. In DNA, the CDR3 is TGTGCCAGCAGTTTAAGTCCCCGGGACCTTAAGACCTACAATGAGCAGTTCTTC. Residues: CASSLSPRDLKTYNEQFF. V and J are TRBV27 and TRBJ2-1; the D call may be TRBD1 or TRBD2 (5 bases each). The germline V gene has CDR1 MNHEY and CDR2 SMNVEV (reference sequence). The CDR3 runs to 18 residues. V was shortened by 2 bases and J by 2 bases, with 19 bases between the two germline ends.

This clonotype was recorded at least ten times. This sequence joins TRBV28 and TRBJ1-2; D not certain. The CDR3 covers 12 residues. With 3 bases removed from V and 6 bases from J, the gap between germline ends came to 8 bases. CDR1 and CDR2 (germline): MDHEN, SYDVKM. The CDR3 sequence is CASSFLPNGYTF. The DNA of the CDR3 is TGTGCCAGCAGTTTTCTACCGAATGGCTACACCTTC.

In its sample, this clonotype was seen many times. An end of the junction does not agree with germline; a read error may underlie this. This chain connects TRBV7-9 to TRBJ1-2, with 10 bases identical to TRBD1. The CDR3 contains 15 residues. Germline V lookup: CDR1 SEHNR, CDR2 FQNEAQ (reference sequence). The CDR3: CASSVATGGNYGYTF. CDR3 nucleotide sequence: TGTGCCAGCAGCGTAGCGACAGGGGGCAACTATGGCTACACCTTC.

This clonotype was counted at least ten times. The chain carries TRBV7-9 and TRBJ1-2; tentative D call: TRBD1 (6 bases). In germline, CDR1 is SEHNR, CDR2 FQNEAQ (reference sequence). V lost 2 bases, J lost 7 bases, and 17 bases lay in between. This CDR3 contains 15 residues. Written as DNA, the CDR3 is TGTGCCAGCAGCTTAACGGGTCAGGGGAGCACTGGCTACACCTTC. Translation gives CASSLTGQGSTGYTF. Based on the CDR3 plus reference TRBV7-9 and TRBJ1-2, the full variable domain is DTGVSQNPRHKITKRGQNVTFRCDPISEHNRLYWYRQTLGQGPEFLTYFQNEAQLEKSRLLSDRFSAERPKGSFSTLEIQRTEQGDSAMYLCASSLTGQGSTGYTFGSGTRLTVV.